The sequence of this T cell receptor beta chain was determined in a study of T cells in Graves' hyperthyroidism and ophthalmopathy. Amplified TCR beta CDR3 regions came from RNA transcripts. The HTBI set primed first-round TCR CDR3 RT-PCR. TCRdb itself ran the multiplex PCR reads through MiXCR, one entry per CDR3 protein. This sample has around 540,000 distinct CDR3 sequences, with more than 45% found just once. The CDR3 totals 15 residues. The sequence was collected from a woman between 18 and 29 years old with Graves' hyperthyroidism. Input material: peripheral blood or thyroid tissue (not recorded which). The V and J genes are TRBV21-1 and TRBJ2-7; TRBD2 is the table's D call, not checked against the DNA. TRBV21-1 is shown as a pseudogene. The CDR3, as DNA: TGTGCCAGCAGCGTCATTAGCGGGAGTTCCTACGAGCAGTACTTC. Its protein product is CASSVISGSSYEQYF.